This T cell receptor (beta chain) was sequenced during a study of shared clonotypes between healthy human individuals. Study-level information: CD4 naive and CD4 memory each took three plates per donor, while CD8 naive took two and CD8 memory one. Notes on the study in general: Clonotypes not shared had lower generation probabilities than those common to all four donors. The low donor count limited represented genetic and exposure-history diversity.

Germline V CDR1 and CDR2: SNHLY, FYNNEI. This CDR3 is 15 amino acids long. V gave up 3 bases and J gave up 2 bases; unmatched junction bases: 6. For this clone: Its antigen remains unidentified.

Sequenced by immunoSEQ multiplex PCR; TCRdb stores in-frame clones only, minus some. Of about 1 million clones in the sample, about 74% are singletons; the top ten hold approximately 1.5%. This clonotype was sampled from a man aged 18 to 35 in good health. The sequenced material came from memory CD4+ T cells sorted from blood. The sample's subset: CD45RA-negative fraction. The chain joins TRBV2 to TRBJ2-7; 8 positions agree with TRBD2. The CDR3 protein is CASSEGGGPTYEQYF. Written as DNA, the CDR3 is TGTGCCAGCAGTGAGGGCGGGGGGCCTACCTACGAGCAGTACTTC.